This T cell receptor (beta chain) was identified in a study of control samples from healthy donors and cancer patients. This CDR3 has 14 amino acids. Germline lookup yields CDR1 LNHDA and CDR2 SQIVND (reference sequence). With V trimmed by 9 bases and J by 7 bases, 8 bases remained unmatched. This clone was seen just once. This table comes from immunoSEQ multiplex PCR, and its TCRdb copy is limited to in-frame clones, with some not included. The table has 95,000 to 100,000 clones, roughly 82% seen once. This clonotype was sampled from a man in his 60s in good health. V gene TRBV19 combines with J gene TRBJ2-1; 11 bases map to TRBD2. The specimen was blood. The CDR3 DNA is TGTGCCAGCGTAGCGGGGGGGCCTTGGAATGAGCAGTTCTTC. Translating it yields CASVAGGPWNEQFF.